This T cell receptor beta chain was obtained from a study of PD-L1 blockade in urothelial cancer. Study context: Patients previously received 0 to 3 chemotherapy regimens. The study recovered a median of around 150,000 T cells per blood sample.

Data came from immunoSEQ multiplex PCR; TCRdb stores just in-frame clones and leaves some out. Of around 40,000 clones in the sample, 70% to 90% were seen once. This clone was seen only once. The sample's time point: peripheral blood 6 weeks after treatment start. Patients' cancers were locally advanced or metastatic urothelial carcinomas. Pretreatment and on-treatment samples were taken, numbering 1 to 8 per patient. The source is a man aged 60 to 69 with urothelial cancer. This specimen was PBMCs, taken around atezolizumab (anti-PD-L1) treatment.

The CDR3 loop is CASSLRTSGGAGIGGEQYF. CDR3 bases: TGCGCCAGCAGCTTAAGGACTAGCGGGGGGGCCGGAATAGGAGGCGAGCAGTACTTC. The genes are TRBV5-1 and TRBJ2-7; 15 nucleotides line up with TRBD2. The V gene end was trimmed by 2 bases and the J gene end by 6 bases; junction bases not matched to a gene: 15. CDR3 length equals 19 residues. Germline V lookup: CDR1 SGHRS, CDR2 YFSETQ. The full variable domain, its missing parts supplied by reference TRBV5-1 and TRBJ2-7, is KAGVTQTPRYLIKTRGQQVTLSCSPISGHRSVSWYQQTPGQGLQFLFEYFSETQRNKGNFPGRFSGRQFSNSRSEMNVSTLELGDSALYLCASSLRTSGGAGIGGEQYFGPGTRLTVT.